This entry lists 3 T cell receptor beta chains sequenced from one sample in a study of blood T cells in healthy people across ages. The authors ran a second PCR of about 7 to 11 cycles using a sample-barcoded 5' primer and a J-beta primer mix. TCRdb ran MiXCR on the 5' RACE reads and lists one entry per CDR3 protein. The sample gives roughly 650,000 distinct CDR3 sequences, about 32% of which show up once; over 15% is in the top ten. Sequencing used blood. Receptors were obtained from a woman older than 75 in good health.

Ten or more counts support this clonotype. The chain recombines TRBV6-6 with TRBJ2-1; 10 positions match TRBD2. V lost 7 bases to trimming and J lost 5 bases; unmatched junction nucleotides: 8. CDR1 MNHNY and CDR2 SVGAGI come from the germline V gene (reference sequence). The CDR3 has 15 amino acids. CDR3 in amino acids: CASTQGLATHNEQFF. The CDR3 DNA follows: TGTGCCAGCACCCAGGGACTAGCGACCCACAATGAGCAGTTCTTC.

This clonotype was counted at least ten times. The chain carries TRBV6-2 or TRBV6-3 and TRBJ2-4, with D perhaps matching TRBD2 (5 bases). Germline-derived CDR1 and CDR2 are MNHEY and SVGEGT. Trimming removed 0 bases at V and 16 bases at J, with 13 bases between. This CDR3 comprises 12 residues. The CDR3 region is CASSYSSRGLYF. The CDR3 nucleotides read TGTGCCAGCAGTTACTCGAGTCGCGGGCTCTACTTC.

This CDR3 is CAWTHPNYGYTF. CDR3 coding DNA: TGTGCCTGGACCCACCCTAACTATGGCTACACCTTC. The chain links TRBV30 to TRBJ1-2; D ambiguous. CDR3 length: 12 amino acids. V gave up 4 bases and J gave up 0 bases, with 6 bases separating them. Germline V gene sequence: CDR1 GTSNPN, CDR2 SVGIG (reference sequence).